These 11 T cell receptor beta chains were sequenced from one sample in a study of cytomegalovirus exposure and HLA in healthy donors. Researchers ran the PCR with 60 Vbeta and 13 Jbeta primers. Method: immunoSEQ multiplex PCR; TCRdb's copy keeps in-frame clones and lacks some. This sample carries roughly 140,000 clones, over 60% of them seen once, and the ten largest clones take 4.5% to 6%. The sample taken for sequencing was PBMCs. Receptors were obtained from a woman aged 45-65 years in good health and CMV-seronegative.

This clone turned up a few times. Written as DNA, the CDR3 is TGTGCCAGCAGCTTAGCGGGACAGGGAACCGGGGAGCTGTTTTTT. This codes for CASSLAGQGTGELFF. The V and J genes are TRBV11-2 and TRBJ2-2; 9 bases match TRBD1. Germline loops: CDR1 SGHAT, CDR2 FQNNGV. CDR3 length: 15 residues. V was pared by 1 base and J by 5 bases, with 2 bases of the junction left unmatched. Using reference TRBV11-2 and TRBJ2-2 for the parts outside the CDR3, the full variable domain is EAGVAQSPRYKIIEKRQSVAFWCNPISGHATLYWYQQILGQGPKLLIQFQNNGVVDDSQLPKDRFSAERLKGVDSTLKIQPAKLEDSAVYLCASSLAGQGTGELFFGEGSRLTVL.

The chain combines TRBV5-1 with TRBJ1-2; D uncertain. The CDR3 runs to 15 residues. Trimming cost V 1 base and J 3 bases, with 13 bases left between them. The germline V gene has CDR1 SGHRS and CDR2 YFSETQ. For the CDR3, the DNA is TGCGCCAGCAGCTTGTCGGGCGGGAGGGACTATGGCTACACCTTC. It yields the protein CASSLSGGRDYGYTF. Full variable domain (rest looked up from reference TRBV5-1 and TRBJ1-2): KAGVTQTPRYLIKTRGQQVTLSCSPISGHRSVSWYQQTPGQGLQFLFEYFSETQRNKGNFPGRFSGRQFSNSRSEMNVSTLELGDSALYLCASSLSGGRDYGYTFGSGTRLTVV.

This clone has a single count. This rearrangement joins TRBV7-9 to TRBJ1-3; 8 nucleotides line up with TRBD1. With 5 bases clipped from V and 6 bases from J, the junction kept 6 bases outside the gene matches. Germline V CDR1 and CDR2: SEHNR, FQNEAQ (reference sequence). The CDR3 length is 14 residues. CDR3 in amino acids: CASSRTGLTNTIYF. The CDR3 DNA is TGTGCCAGCAGCCGGACAGGGTTGACAAACACCATATATTTT.

The chain couples TRBV19 to TRBJ2-1, with 11 positions matching TRBD1. The CDR3 contains 14 residues. Germline V gene lookup returns CDR1 LNHDA and CDR2 SQIVND (reference sequence). J lost 4 bases, V lost 8 bases, and 4 bases had no gene match. The CDR3 DNA reads TGTGCCAGTGGTGGGACAGGGGGATACAATGAGCAGTTCTTC. It yields the protein CASGGTGGYNEQFF.

This clone was recorded only once. The V call is TRBV28, the J call TRBJ2-7; maybe TRBD1 (5 bases). The CDR3 is made up of 14 amino acids. V was clipped by 6 bases and J by 2 bases, with 14 bases between them. The germline V gene encodes CDR1 MDHEN and CDR2 SYDVKM. Written as DNA, the CDR3 is TGTGCCAGCAGCCTGGGTACAGGAGCCTACGAGCAGTACTTC. It translates to CASSLGTGAYEQYF.

The J gene is TRBJ2-5, the V gene TRBV9; 7 bases fit TRBD2. Germline trimming cut 5 bases from V and 2 bases from J; bases unmatched to any gene: 6. The CDR3 has 14 residues. The germline V gene has CDR1 SGDLS and CDR2 YYNGEE. The CDR3 region has the DNA TGTGCCAGCAGTGGGGGAGGGCGACAAGAGACCCAGTACTTC. Residues: CASSGGGRQETQYF.

The chain employs TRBV23-1 and TRBJ1-5, with D perhaps TRBD1 (6 bases). TRBV23-1 is recorded as an ORF, its role being uncertain. Trimming shortened V by 4 bases and J by 1 base, and 17 bases separated the two germline ends. This CDR3 has 17 residues. In DNA form, the CDR3 reads TGCGCCAGCAGTCGAGGTGAGGGGGTAGGGAGCAATCAGCCCCAGCATTTT. Its translation: CASSRGEGVGSNQPQHF.

The V gene is TRBV5-5, the J gene TRBJ2-2; the match to TRBD1 covers 9 bases. V was pared by 1 base and J by 0 bases, with 1 base of the junction left unmatched. This CDR3 has 16 residues. Germline V gene data show CDR1 as SGHKS and CDR2 as YYEKEE (reference sequence). Here the CDR3 DNA reads TGTGCCAGCAGCTTGTGGACAGGGGCGAACACCGGGGAGCTGTTTTTT. Its protein is CASSLWTGANTGELFF.

The chain is built from TRBV7-2 and TRBJ1-4, with D perhaps TRBD1 (5 bases). The CDR3 spans 14 residues. Germline V gives CDR1 SGHTA, CDR2 FQGNSA. V was clipped by 5 bases and J by 6 bases, with 13 bases between them. As DNA, the CDR3 is TGTGCCAGCAGCCCCAGGGCAGTAGATGAAAAACTGTTTTTT. This codes for CASSPRAVDEKLFF.

V and J are TRBV11-2 and TRBJ1-2; D is ambiguous. The V end was cut by 5 bases, the J end by 3 bases, with 13 bases between. The V gene's germline CDR1 is SGHAT and CDR2 FQNNGV. The CDR3 sequence is 14 residues long. CDR3 protein: CASSEGRGYYGYTF. The CDR3 nucleotides read TGTGCCAGCAGCGAAGGACGGGGATACTATGGCTACACCTTC. Complete variable domain (other parts from reference TRBV11-2 and TRBJ1-2): EAGVAQSPRYKIIEKRQSVAFWCNPISGHATLYWYQQILGQGPKLLIQFQNNGVVDDSQLPKDRFSAERLKGVDSTLKIQPAKLEDSAVYLCASSEGRGYYGYTFGSGTRLTVV.

This clone was seen ten or more times. The genes are TRBV4-2 and TRBJ1-1; unclear D gene. The germline V and J ends were trimmed by 3 bases and 3 bases, with 11 bases remaining between them. Looked up from germline, CDR1 is LGHNA and CDR2 is YNFKEQ. The CDR3 totals 14 residues. As DNA, the CDR3 is TGTGCCAGCAGCCAGGATCAGGATTACACTGAAGCTTTCTTT. Protein: CASSQDQDYTEAFF.